Sequencing of this TCR beta chain was carried out in a study of cytomegalovirus exposure and HLA in healthy donors. Study findings and constraints: It was 150 or so TCR beta chains that were listed as cytomegalovirus-associated. What a later analysis reportedly showed was that an Asian-associated ancestry cluster had fewer N-insertions than the roughly 670-donor mean. Only CMV serostatus was available as immune exposure information.

PCR employed 60 Vbeta and 13 Jbeta primers. Produced via immunoSEQ multiplex PCR; TCRdb's table is partial and in-frame only. The sample consists of some 140,000 clones, about 74% of them appearing once. The length of the CDR3 is 15 residues. The junction had 10 bases not matched to a gene; V was cut back by 6 bases and J by 5 bases. The V gene's germline CDR1 is MNHNS and CDR2 SASEGT. With regard to this clone: Its target is unknown.

The specimen was PBMCs. This receptor was obtained from a woman in her thirties or forties in good health and CMV-seronegative. The chain couples TRBV6-1 to TRBJ2-3; TRBD1 matches 8 bases. This chain's CDR3 is CASRRQGSSVDTQYF. DNA of the CDR3: TGTGCCAGCAGGAGACAGGGGAGTTCGGTAGATACGCAGTATTTT.